A single T cell receptor (beta chain) is shown here with its context. The antigen is undetermined. The data are from a study of post-analysis software for immune sequencing data. Whole-study results and caveats: Higher frequency in patients than in controls was seen for five TRBV segments, with TRBV5-6, TRBV5-1 and TRBV20-1 among them. For normalized Chao1 diversity, multiple sclerosis patients scored significantly lower than controls did.

V trimming: 0 bases; J trimming: 13 bases; junction bases outside the gene matches: 7. The CDR3 sequence is 15 residues long. Germline-derived CDR1 and CDR2 are LGHDT and YNNKEL (reference sequence). Presence of unique molecular identifiers characterized the TCR beta cDNA libraries. A population of about 0.95 to 11 million T cells gave rise to roughly 500,000 cDNA molecules. TCRdb re-called the PCR reads through MiXCR, storing one row per CDR3 protein. This table has hundreds of thousands of distinct CDR3 sequences, around 60% appearing once. The rearrangement uses TRBV3-1 and TRBJ2-1, with 12 bases lining up with TRBD2. The material sequenced was blood. The clonotype comes from a girl aged 2-10 years with multiple sclerosis. The CDR3, as DNA: TGTGCCAGCAGCCAAGATACGGCTAGCGGGAGGGAACAGTTCTTC. It codes for CASSQDTASGREQFF.